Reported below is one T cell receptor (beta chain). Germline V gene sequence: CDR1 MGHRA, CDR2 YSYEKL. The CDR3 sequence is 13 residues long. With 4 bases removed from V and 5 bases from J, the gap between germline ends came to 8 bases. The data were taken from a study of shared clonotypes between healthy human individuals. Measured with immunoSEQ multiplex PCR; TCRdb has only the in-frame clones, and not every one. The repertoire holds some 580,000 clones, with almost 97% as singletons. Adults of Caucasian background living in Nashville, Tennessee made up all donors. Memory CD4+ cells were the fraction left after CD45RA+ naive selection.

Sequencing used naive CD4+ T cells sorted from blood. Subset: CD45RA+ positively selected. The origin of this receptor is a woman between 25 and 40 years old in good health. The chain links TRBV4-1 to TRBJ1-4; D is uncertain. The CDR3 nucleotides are TGCGCCAGCAGCCCCAGCCCAAATGAAAAACTGTTTTTT. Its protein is CASSPSPNEKLFF.